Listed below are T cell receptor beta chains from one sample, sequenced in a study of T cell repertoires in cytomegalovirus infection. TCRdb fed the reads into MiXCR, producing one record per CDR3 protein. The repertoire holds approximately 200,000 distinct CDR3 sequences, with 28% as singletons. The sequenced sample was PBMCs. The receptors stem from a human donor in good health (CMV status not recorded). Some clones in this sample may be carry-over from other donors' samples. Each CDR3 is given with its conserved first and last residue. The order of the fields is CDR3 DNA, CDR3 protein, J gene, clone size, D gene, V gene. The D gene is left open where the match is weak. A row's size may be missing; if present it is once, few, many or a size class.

TGCAGTGCTAGAGATCCCCAAAGCTCCTACAATGAGCAGTTCTTC | CSARDPQSSYNEQFF | TRBJ2-1 | . | . | TRBV20-1
TGTGCCAGCGAATACAGGGGTACCACTGAAGCTTTCTTT | CASEYRGTTEAFF | TRBJ1-1 | . | TRBD1 | TRBV2
TGCAACGTTGGCGGACAGGGTGGTGGCTACACCTTC | CNVGGQGGGYTF | TRBJ1-2 | . | TRBD1 | TRBV29-1
TGTGCCAGCAGCTTATTGGGTGGCAGGGGGCAAGATACGCAGTATTTT | CASSLLGGRGQDTQYF | TRBJ2-3 | few | TRBD1 | TRBV7-9
TGTGCCAGCAGATATGGACAGGGGGGCGGGCCCCAGCATTTT | CASRYGQGGGPQHF | TRBJ1-5 | . | TRBD1 | TRBV12-3/TRBV12-4
TGTGCCAGCAGTTCGGTTGGCCGGGAGACCCAGTACTTC | CASSSVGRETQYF | TRBJ2-5 | few | . | TRBV6-2/TRBV6-3
TGTGCCAGCAGCGTAGGTAGACGGGAGAATGAGCAGTTCTTC | CASSVGRRENEQFF | TRBJ2-1 | . | . | TRBV9
TGTGCCAGCAGCTTAAGGGGACAGGCCGGCACCGGGGAGCTGTTTTTT | CASSLRGQAGTGELFF | TRBJ2-2 | many | TRBD1 | TRBV11-3
TGTGCCAGCAGCCCAGGGGCGGGCAATGAGCCCCAGCATTTT | CASSPGAGNEPQHF | TRBJ1-5 | . | . | TRBV12-3/TRBV12-4
TGTGCCAGCAGCTTGATGGGGGGTTCGGGTTACGAGCAGTACTTC | CASSLMGGSGYEQYF | TRBJ2-7 | many | . | TRBV7-6
TGTGCCAGCAGCTTGACAGGGGGCCGGAGCACAGATACGCAGTATTTT | CASSLTGGRSTDTQYF | TRBJ2-3 | few | TRBD1 | TRBV7-3
TGTGCCAGCAGTTACTCGATTTCGGCGGAGTGGACCTACGAGCAGTACTTC | CASSYSISAEWTYEQYF | TRBJ2-7 | few | . | TRBV6-2/TRBV6-3
TGTGCCAGCACCCCTCTCAGGACAGGGCCGCCAGAGGGGCAGTTCTTC | CASTPLRTGPPEGQFF | TRBJ2-1 | . | TRBD1 | TRBV6-1
TGCGCCAGCAGCCCCTCCGGGGGATACGAGCAGTACTTC | CASSPSGGYEQYF | TRBJ2-7 | few | . | TRBV5-1
TGTGCCAGTAGCCCTGGGACTGCGGTGGACCAGTACTTC | CASSPGTAVDQYF | TRBJ2-5 | . | . | TRBV19
TGCAGCGTGGCGACTGGGAGCAATCAGCCCCAGCATTTT | CSVATGSNQPQHF | TRBJ1-5 | few | . | TRBV29-1
TGTGCCAGCAGTCGTGGACGGACCTCTGGGGCCAACGTCCTGACTTTC | CASSRGRTSGANVLTF | TRBJ2-6 | . | . | TRBV12-3/TRBV12-4
TGTGCCAGCAGCCCCGCCCTCAACACTGAAGCTTTCTTT | CASSPALNTEAFF | TRBJ1-1 | few | . | TRBV14
TGTGCCACCAGCAGAGATAAGGACACAGCGACCCTCCACTTT | CATSRDKDTATLHF | TRBJ1-6 | . | . | TRBV15
TGTGCCAGCAGCTTAGCGCAGGGGGCGGATTCACCCCTCCACTTT | CASSLAQGADSPLHF | TRBJ1-6 | many | TRBD1 | TRBV7-8
TGTGCCAGCAGCTTATCCCCAGAGACTGAAGCTTTCTTT | CASSLSPETEAFF | TRBJ1-1 | . | . | TRBV11-2
TGTGCCAGCAGTTACTCGGCGGTAAGGGGGGACGAGCAGTACTTC | CASSYSAVRGDEQYF | TRBJ2-7 | . | . | TRBV6-6
TGTGCCACCAGGACTAGCGGGGGGGGTACTCATGAGCAGTTCTTC | CATRTSGGGTHEQFF | TRBJ2-1 | few | TRBD2 | TRBV10-3
TGCAGCGTGACGCAGGGAACTAACTATGGCTACACCTTC | CSVTQGTNYGYTF | TRBJ1-2 | . | . | TRBV29-1
TGTGCCACCAGCAGGGGGGGGGTCCAAGAGACCCAGTACTTC | CATSRGGVQETQYF | TRBJ2-5 | . | TRBD2 | TRBV15
TGTGCCAGCAGTTTATCGTGGTTTCGGGGCTCTGGAAACACCATATATTTT | CASSLSWFRGSGNTIYF | TRBJ1-3 | . | . | TRBV27
TGCAGTGCTAGAGATCGGGAGGGCCGGGGGACCCAGTACTTC | CSARDREGRGTQYF | TRBJ2-5 | . | TRBD2 | TRBV20-1
TGTGCCAGCAGTGAATGGGGACTTAATGAAAAACTGTTTTTT | CASSEWGLNEKLFF | TRBJ1-4 | few | . | TRBV25-1
TGTGCCAGCAGACCCGGACTAGCGGGGGGGCCCGATGAGCAGTTCTTC | CASRPGLAGGPDEQFF | TRBJ2-1 | few | TRBD2 | TRBV2
TGTGCCAGCAGCTTAGCGACCGGGAGGGTTAACACCGGGGAGCTGTTTTTT | CASSLATGRVNTGELFF | TRBJ2-2 | few | TRBD2 | TRBV7-8
TGTGCCAGCAGCCCCTCCAGAAGGTACGAGCAGTACTTC | CASSPSRRYEQYF | TRBJ2-7 | few | . | TRBV7-6
TGTGCCAGCAGTCCGAACGGCGAAACCGGGGAGCTGTTTTTT | CASSPNGETGELFF | TRBJ2-2 | . | . | TRBV2
TGTGCCAGCTCGGTACGGACTTCGAACACCGGGGAGCTGTTTTTT | CASSVRTSNTGELFF | TRBJ2-2 | few | . | TRBV2
TGTGCCAGCAGCCCTCGGGGGAACACTGAAGCTTTCTTT | CASSPRGNTEAFF | TRBJ1-1 | many | . | TRBV11-3
TGTGCCAGCACCTCAAACAGGCCTCTGAGGGTGTTGACTGAAGCTTTCTTT | CASTSNRPLRVLTEAFF | TRBJ1-1 | many | . | TRBV27
TGTGCCAGCAGCTCAAAGGGGTTCGACGGCTACACCTTC | CASSSKGFDGYTF | TRBJ1-2 | . | . | TRBV7-6
TGCAGCGTTGGTAGTAGCGGGGGGGTCTCCTACAATGAGCAGTTCTTC | CSVGSSGGVSYNEQFF | TRBJ2-1 | . | TRBD2 | TRBV29-1
TGTGCCAGCAGCTTAAACGGACAGAAAGAGACCCAGTACTTC | CASSLNGQKETQYF | TRBJ2-5 | few | . | TRBV7-3
TGTGCCAGCAGTCCCAGCCAGTTTAACTATGGCTACACCTTC | CASSPSQFNYGYTF | TRBJ1-2 | . | . | TRBV27
TGCGCCAGCAGCCAAGATCCAGCCGGGGGCTCCTATAATTCACCCCTCCACTTT | CASSQDPAGGSYNSPLHF | TRBJ1-6 | . | . | TRBV4-1
TGCGCCAGCAGCTCGGGACTAACCTACAATGAGCAGTTCTTC | CASSSGLTYNEQFF | TRBJ2-1 | . | TRBD2 | TRBV5-1
TGCAGTGCTCCTCTCCGGGGGGAGGAGTACTTC | CSAPLRGEEYF | TRBJ2-7 | . | TRBD2 | TRBV20-1
TGCAGTGCTGGGGGGGACTCTAGGAACACTGAAGCTTTCTTT | CSAGGDSRNTEAFF | TRBJ1-1 | few | . | TRBV20-1
TGTGCCAGCAGCCTTCGGAGGGACACTGAAGCTTTCTTT | CASSLRRDTEAFF | TRBJ1-1 | . | . | TRBV13
TGCAGTGCTTTAACCGGGACGGCTAGTTCTGGGGCCAACGTCCTGACTTTC | CSALTGTASSGANVLTF | TRBJ2-6 | . | . | TRBV20-1
TGTGCCAGCAGCCACACCCCCTGGGAAGAAGAGACCCAGTACTTC | CASSHTPWEEETQYF | TRBJ2-5 | many | . | TRBV6-1
TGTGCCAGCAGCTTACGCGGGACAGTTGAAAGGATAGGGTCTGAAGCTTTCTTT | CASSLRGTVERIGSEAFF | TRBJ1-1 | . | TRBD1 | TRBV7-2
TGTGCCAGCAGTTACCGGGCCAACTCCTACGAGCAGTACTTC | CASSYRANSYEQYF | TRBJ2-7 | . | . | TRBV6-5
TGTGCCACCAGCAGAGAGCCGAGGCGGGGGTTTAGCAATCAGCCCCAGCATTTT | CATSREPRRGFSNQPQHF | TRBJ1-5 | . | . | TRBV15
TGTGCCAGCTGCTTAAGTTCCAGGAGTTGCACTGAAGCTTTCTTT | CASCLSSRSCTEAFF | TRBJ1-1 | . | . | TRBV7-2
TGTGCCAGCTCACCAGGGTTGGGTAGAAAGCACTACAATGAGCAGTTCTTC | CASSPGLGRKHYNEQFF | TRBJ2-1 | . | . | TRBV18
TGTGCCAGCAGTCCACGGAGAGAGACCCAGTACTTC | CASSPRRETQYF | TRBJ2-5 | few | . | TRBV28
TGCAGTGCTAGAGAACTAGGGGCAGATACGCAGTATTTT | CSARELGADTQYF | TRBJ2-3 | few | . | TRBV20-1